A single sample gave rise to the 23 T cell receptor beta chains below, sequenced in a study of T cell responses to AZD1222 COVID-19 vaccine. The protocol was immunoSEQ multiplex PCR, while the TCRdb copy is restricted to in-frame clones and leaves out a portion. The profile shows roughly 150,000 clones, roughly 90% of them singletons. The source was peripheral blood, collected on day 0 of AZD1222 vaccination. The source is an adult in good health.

The CDR3 loop reads CAISGGRRDSRLFF. DNA for the CDR3: TGTGCCATCAGTGGGGGCCGTCGGGACTCGCGACTGTTTTTT. The chain links TRBV10-3 to TRBJ1-4, with D possibly being TRBD1 (5 bases). Between the trimmed V and J ends, which lost 4 bases and 13 bases, there was a span of 19 bases. Germline V gene sequence: CDR1 ENHRY, CDR2 SYGVKD. The CDR3 sequence is 14 residues long.

Here the CDR3 reads CASSPDRIRGYTF. CDR3 nucleotide sequence: TGTGCCAGCAGTCCGGACAGGATAAGGGGCTACACCTTC. This chain joins TRBV27 and TRBJ1-2, with 7 bases lining up with TRBD1. This CDR3 is built from 13 residues. With 5 bases clipped from V and 8 bases from J, the junction kept 8 bases outside the gene matches. Germline CDR1 is MNHEY and CDR2 is SMNVEV (reference sequence).

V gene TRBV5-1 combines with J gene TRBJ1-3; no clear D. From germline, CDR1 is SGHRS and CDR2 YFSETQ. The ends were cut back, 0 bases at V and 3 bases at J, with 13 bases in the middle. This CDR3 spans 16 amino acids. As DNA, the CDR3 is TGCGCCAGCAGCTTGGCGGGGTCAAGAGGTGGAAACACCATATATTTT. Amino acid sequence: CASSLAGSRGGNTIYF. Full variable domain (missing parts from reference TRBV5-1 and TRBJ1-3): KAGVTQTPRYLIKTRGQQVTLSCSPISGHRSVSWYQQTPGQGLQFLFEYFSETQRNKGNFPGRFSGRQFSNSRSEMNVSTLELGDSALYLCASSLAGSRGGNTIYFGEGSWLTVV.

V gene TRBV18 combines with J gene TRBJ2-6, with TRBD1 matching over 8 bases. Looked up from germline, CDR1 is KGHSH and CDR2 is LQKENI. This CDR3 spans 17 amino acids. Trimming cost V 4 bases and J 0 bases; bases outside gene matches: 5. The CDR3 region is CASSQGTGYSGANVLTF. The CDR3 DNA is TGTGCCAGCTCACAGGGGACAGGCTACTCTGGGGCCAACGTCCTGACTTTC.

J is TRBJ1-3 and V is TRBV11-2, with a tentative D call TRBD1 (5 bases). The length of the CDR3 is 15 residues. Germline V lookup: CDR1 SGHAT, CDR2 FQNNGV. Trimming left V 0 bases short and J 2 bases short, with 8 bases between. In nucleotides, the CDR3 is TGTGCCAGCAGCTTAGAGGGGGTGCCTGGAAACACCATATATTTT. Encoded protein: CASSLEGVPGNTIYF.

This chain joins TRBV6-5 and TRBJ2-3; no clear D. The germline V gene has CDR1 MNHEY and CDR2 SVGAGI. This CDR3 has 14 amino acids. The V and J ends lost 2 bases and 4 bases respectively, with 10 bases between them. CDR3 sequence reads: CASSYTPGADTQYF. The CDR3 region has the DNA TGTGCCAGCAGTTACACCCCGGGCGCAGATACGCAGTATTTT.

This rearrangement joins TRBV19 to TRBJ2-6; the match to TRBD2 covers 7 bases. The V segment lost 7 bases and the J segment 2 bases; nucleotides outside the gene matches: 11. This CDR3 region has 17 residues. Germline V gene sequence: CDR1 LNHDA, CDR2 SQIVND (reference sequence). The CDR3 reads CASTTTVGGAGANVLTF. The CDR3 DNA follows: TGTGCCAGTACCACCACGGTTGGGGGGGCTGGGGCCAACGTCCTGACTTTC.

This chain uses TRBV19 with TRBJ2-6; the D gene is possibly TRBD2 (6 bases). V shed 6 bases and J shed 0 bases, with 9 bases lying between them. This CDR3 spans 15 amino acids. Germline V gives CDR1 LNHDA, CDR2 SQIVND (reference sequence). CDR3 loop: CASRRGTSGANVLTF. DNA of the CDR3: TGTGCCAGTAGACGGGGGACCTCTGGGGCCAACGTCCTGACTTTC.

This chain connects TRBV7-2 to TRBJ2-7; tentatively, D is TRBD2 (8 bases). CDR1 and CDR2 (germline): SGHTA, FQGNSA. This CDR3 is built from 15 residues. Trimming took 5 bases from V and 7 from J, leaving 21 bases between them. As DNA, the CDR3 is TGTGCCAGCAGCCCAGGGGGTGGCGGGAGGCATGAGCAGTACTTC. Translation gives CASSPGGGGRHEQYF. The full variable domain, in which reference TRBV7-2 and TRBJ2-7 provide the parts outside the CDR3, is GAGVSQSPSNKVTEKGKDVELRCDPISGHTALYWYRQSLGQGLEFLIYFQGNSAPDKSGLPSDRFSAERTGGSVSTLTIQRTQQEDSAVYLCASSPGGGGRHEQYFGPGTRLTVT.

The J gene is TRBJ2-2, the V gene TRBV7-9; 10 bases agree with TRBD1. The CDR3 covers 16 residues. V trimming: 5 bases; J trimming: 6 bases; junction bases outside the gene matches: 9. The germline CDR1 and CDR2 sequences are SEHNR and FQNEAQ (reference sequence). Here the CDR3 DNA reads TGTGCCAGCAGCCCCGAGACAGGGGGCGACGCCGGGGAGCTGTTTTTT. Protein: CASSPETGGDAGELFF.

Here the CDR3 DNA reads TGTGCCAGCAGCCAAGATCTTTGGGGCCATGAGCAGTTCTTC. It yields the protein CASSQDLWGHEQFF. J is TRBJ2-1 and V is TRBV3-1 (or the pseudogene TRBV3-2), with D perhaps TRBD1 (5 bases). V lost 0 bases to trimming and J lost 8 bases, with 11 bases between them. The CDR3 contains 14 residues. Germline values: CDR1 LGHDT, CDR2 YNNKEL (reference sequence).

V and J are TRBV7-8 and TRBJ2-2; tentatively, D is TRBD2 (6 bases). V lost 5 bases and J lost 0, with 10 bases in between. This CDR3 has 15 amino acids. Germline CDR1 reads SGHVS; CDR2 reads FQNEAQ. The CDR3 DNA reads TGTGCCAGCAGCCGGGCGGGGTCGAACACCGGGGAGCTGTTTTTT. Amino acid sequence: CASSRAGSNTGELFF.

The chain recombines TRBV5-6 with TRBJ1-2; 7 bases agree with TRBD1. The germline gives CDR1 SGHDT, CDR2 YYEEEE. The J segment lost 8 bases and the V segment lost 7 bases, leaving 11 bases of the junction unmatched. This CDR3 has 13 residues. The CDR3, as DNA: TGTGCCAGCCGTTCGACAGGGCGCGCGGGCTACACCTTC. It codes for CASRSTGRAGYTF.

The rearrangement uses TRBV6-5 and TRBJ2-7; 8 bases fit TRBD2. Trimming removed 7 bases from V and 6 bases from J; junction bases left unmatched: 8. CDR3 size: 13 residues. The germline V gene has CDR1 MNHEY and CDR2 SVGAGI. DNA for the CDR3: TGTGCCAGCAAGAGCAGGGCGGGGGGCGAGCAGTACTTC. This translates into CASKSRAGGEQYF.

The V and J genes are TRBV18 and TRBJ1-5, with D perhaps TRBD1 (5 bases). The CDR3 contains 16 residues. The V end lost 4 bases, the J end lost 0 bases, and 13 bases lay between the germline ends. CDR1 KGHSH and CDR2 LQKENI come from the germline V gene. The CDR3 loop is CASSRRGQDSNQPQHF. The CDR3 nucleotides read TGTGCCAGCTCACGGAGGGGTCAGGATAGCAATCAGCCCCAGCATTTT.

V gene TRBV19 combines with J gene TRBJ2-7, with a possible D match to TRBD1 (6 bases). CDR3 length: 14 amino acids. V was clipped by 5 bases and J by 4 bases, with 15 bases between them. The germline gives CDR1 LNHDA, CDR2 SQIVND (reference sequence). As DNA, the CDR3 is TGTGCCAGTAGTGTCACAGGGAGTTGGTACGAGCAGTACTTC. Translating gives CASSVTGSWYEQYF.

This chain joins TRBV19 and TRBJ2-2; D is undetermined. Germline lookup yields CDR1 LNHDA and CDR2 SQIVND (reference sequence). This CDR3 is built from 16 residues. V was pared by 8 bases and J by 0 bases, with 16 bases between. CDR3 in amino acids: CASLPLEAANTGELFF. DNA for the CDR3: TGTGCCAGTCTGCCGCTAGAAGCTGCGAACACCGGGGAGCTGTTTTTT.

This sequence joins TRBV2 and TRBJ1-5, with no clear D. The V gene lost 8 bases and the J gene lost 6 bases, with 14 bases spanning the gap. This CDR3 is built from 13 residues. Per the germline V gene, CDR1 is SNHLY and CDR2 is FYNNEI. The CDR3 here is CASHTVKIQPQHF. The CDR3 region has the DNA TGTGCCAGCCACACGGTGAAGATTCAGCCCCAGCATTTT.

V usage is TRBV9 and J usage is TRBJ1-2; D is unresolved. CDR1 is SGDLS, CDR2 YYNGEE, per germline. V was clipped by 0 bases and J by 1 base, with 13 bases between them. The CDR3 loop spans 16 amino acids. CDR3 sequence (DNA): TGTGCCAGCAGCGTAGGTGTTCTGGGGTTTAACTATGGCTACACCTTC. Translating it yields CASSVGVLGFNYGYTF.

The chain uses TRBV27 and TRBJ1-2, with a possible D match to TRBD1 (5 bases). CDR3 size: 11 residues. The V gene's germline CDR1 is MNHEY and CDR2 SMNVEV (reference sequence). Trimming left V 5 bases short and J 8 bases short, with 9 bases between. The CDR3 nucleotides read TGTGCCAGCAGTGGGGGTTCGGGCTACACCTTC. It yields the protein CASSGGSGYTF.

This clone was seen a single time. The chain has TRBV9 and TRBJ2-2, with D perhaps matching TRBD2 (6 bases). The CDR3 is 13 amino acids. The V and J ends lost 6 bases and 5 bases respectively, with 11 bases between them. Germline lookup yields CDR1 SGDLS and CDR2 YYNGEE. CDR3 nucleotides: TGTGCCAGCATGGGGGGTTTAACCGGGGAGCTGTTTTTT. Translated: CASMGGLTGELFF.

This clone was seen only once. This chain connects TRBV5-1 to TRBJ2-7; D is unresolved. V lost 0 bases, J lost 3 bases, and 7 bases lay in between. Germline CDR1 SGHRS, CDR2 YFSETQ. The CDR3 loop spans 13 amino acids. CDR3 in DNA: TGCGCCAGCAGCTTGGCGGCAGGCTACGAGCAGTACTTC. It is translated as CASSLAAGYEQYF.

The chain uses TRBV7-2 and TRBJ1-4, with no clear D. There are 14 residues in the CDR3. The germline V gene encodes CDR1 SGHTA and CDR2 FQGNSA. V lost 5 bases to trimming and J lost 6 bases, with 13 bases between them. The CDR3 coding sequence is TGTGCCAGCAGCATAGACGGGCGGGATGAAAAACTGTTTTTT. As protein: CASSIDGRDEKLFF.